One sample yielded the 5 T cell receptor beta chains listed below, sequenced in a study of T cells after yellow fever vaccination. In TCRdb, the 5' RACE reads were re-called with MiXCR into one record per CDR3 protein. The data hold some 600,000 distinct CDR3 sequences, with 9% to 15% observed a single time. The material sequenced was PBMCs, taken on the day of the yellow fever booster vaccination. The source of these receptors is a man aged 25-45 years who received the YFV17D yellow fever vaccine.

The genes are TRBV5-1 and TRBJ1-2; D is possibly TRBD1 (6 bases). V lost 1 base and J lost 8, with 21 bases in between. Per the germline V gene, CDR1 is SGHRS and CDR2 is YFSETQ. The CDR3 totals 16 residues. CDR3 in DNA: TGCGCCAGCAGCTTGACCGGGACACCGCTAGAGAAAGGCTACACCTTC. Amino acid sequence: CASSLTGTPLEKGYTF.

This clonotype was counted between two and nine times. The chain uses TRBV5-1 and TRBJ1-1; perhaps TRBD1 as D (5 bases). V lost 4 bases and J 6 bases, leaving 13 bases between the germline ends. Germline lookup yields CDR1 SGHRS and CDR2 YFSETQ. This CDR3 contains 13 residues. CDR3 DNA: TGCGCCAGCAGCAGGGGAGGGTACCCTGAAGCTTTCTTT. Translating gives CASSRGGYPEAFF.

This clonotype was found a few times. V and J are TRBV6-1 and TRBJ2-7, with TRBD2 matching over 7 bases. The germline CDR1 and CDR2 sequences are MNHNS and SASEGT. The V gene end was trimmed by 6 bases and the J gene end by 5 bases; junction bases not matched to a gene: 7. This CDR3 has 13 residues. Here the CDR3 reads CASRKGLSHEQYF. The CDR3 DNA is TGTGCCAGCAGAAAGGGACTATCCCACGAGCAGTACTTC.

This clonotype was seen more than once but under ten times. This chain links TRBV3-1 with TRBJ2-3; no clear D. V shed 3 bases and J shed 2 bases, with 15 bases lying between them. Per germline, CDR1 LGHDT and CDR2 YNNKEL (reference sequence). The CDR3 totals 16 residues. The CDR3: CASSQVKSPHTDTQYF. The CDR3 nucleotides read TGTGCCAGCAGCCAGGTGAAGAGTCCCCACACAGATACGCAGTATTTT.

This clonotype appeared a few times. The chain links TRBV29-1 to TRBJ2-4; D is undetermined. The germline V and J ends were trimmed by 4 bases and 7 bases, with 5 bases remaining between them. Germline V gene lookup returns CDR1 SQVTM and CDR2 ANQGSEA. The CDR3 has 10 amino acids. CDR3 residues: CSVVRNIQYF. CDR3 nucleotide sequence: TGCAGCGTTGTCAGGAACATTCAGTACTTC. Based on the CDR3 plus reference TRBV29-1 and TRBJ2-4, the full variable domain is SAVISQKPSRDICQRGTSLTIQCQVDSQVTMMFWYRQQPGQSLTLIATANQGSEATYESGFVIDKFPISRPNLTFSTLTVSNMSPEDSSIYLCSVVRNIQYFGAGTRLSVL.